The following is a TCR beta chain sequence with its context. The sample is drawn from a study of Ad26.COV2.S vaccination and SARS-CoV-2 variants. As for the study in general: By the intramuscular route, Ad26.COV2.S was given once, or twice 56 days apart.

The CDR3 is made up of 15 amino acids. Losses at the gene ends were 6 bases for V and 2 bases for J; bases not matched to a gene: 6. CDR1 MDHEN and CDR2 SYDVKM come from the germline V gene. Treatment in this sample: approximately 18 received Ad26.COV2.S at low or high dose, single or two shots; a few received placebo; per-sample allocation not given. Sampling took place 63 days after the first vaccine or placebo injection. TCRdb's copy holds only in-frame clones and misses some; the assay was immunoSEQ multiplex PCR. The sample yields approximately 480,000 clones, roughly 89% seen once. This specimen consisted of peripheral blood, obtained in a trial of Ad26.COV2.S vaccine versus placebo. This sequence joins TRBV28 and TRBJ1-3, with 8 nucleotides matching TRBD1. This TCR was recovered from a person aged 18 to 65 who received the Ad26.COV2.S COVID-19 vaccine or a placebo. The CDR3 loop reads CASRGRTGTGNTIYF. The DNA of the CDR3 is TGTGCCAGCAGAGGCCGGACAGGGACTGGAAACACCATATATTTT.